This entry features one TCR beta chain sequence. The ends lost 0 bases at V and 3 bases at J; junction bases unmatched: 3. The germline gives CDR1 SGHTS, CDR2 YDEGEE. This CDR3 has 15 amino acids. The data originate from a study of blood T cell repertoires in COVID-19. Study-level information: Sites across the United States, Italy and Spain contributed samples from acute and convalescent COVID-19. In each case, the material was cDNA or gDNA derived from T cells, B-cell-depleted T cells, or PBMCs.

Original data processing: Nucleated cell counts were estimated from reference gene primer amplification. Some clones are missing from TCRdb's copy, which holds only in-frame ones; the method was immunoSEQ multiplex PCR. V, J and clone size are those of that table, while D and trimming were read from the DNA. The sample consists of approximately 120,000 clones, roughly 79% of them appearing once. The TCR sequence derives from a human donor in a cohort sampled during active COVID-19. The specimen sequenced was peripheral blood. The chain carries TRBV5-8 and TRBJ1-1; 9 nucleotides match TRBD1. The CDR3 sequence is CASSLGGTGYTEAFF. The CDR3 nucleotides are TGTGCCAGCAGCTTGGGCGGGACAGGGTACACTGAAGCTTTCTTT.